The 14 T cell receptor beta chains given below trace back to one sample, sequenced in a study of cytomegalovirus exposure and HLA in healthy donors. Both 60 Vbeta primers and 13 Jbeta primers went into the PCR. Assay: immunoSEQ multiplex PCR; the TCRdb copy retains only in-frame clones and omits some. The sample includes under 35,000 clones, 62% of them seen just once. Sequences were obtained from PBMCs. Source of these receptors: a male donor in good health and CMV-seropositive.

The V gene is TRBV9, the J gene TRBJ2-2, with 7 bases matching TRBD2. The length of the CDR3 is 15 residues. The germline gives CDR1 SGDLS, CDR2 YYNGEE. J lost 5 bases, V lost 3 bases, and 7 bases had no gene match. CDR3 in DNA: TGTGCCAGCAGCGCGAGCGGGGACCCGACCGGGGAGCTGTTTTTT. Translated, it gives CASSASGDPTGELFF.

This clone was observed a few times. The chain is built from TRBV6-5 and TRBJ2-1, with D unresolved. V was shortened by 5 bases and J by 6 bases, with 17 bases between the two germline ends. Germline values: CDR1 MNHEY, CDR2 SVGAGI. The CDR3 loop spans 15 amino acids. The CDR3 DNA follows: TGTGCCAGCAGTCCCGTCCAGACTGGTTCCAATGAGCAGTTCTTC. Amino acids: CASSPVQTGSNEQFF.

This clone has more than one count but fewer than ten. The chain is built from TRBV2 and TRBJ1-2; D may be TRBD1 (6 bases). This CDR3 is 14 amino acids long. Germline V gene sequence: CDR1 SNHLY, CDR2 FYNNEI. Trimming took 3 bases from V and 3 from J, leaving 11 bases between them. The CDR3: CASSEGRGYYGYTF. For the CDR3, the DNA is TGTGCCAGCAGTGAGGGAAGGGGGTACTATGGCTACACCTTC.

J is TRBJ2-3 and V is TRBV19, with 7 bases that match TRBD1. The germline V gene has CDR1 LNHDA and CDR2 SQIVND (reference sequence). This CDR3 spans 15 amino acids. V gave up 4 bases and J gave up 1 base; unmatched junction bases: 5. In DNA, the CDR3 is TGTGCCAGTAGTACCCCCGGGACAGGCACAGATACGCAGTATTTT. It is translated as CASSTPGTGTDTQYF. Together with reference TRBV19 and TRBJ2-3, the CDR3 gives the full variable domain: DGGITQSPKYLFRKEGQNVTLSCEQNLNHDAMYWYRQDPGQGLRLIYYSQIVNDFQKGDIAEGYSVSREKKESFPLTVTSAQKNPTAFYLCASSTPGTGTDTQYFGPGTRLTVL.

The chain combines TRBV14 with TRBJ1-2; 8 bases are a match to TRBD1. From germline, CDR1 is SGHDN and CDR2 FVKESK. The J segment lost 7 bases and the V segment lost 1 base, leaving 5 bases of the junction unmatched. This CDR3 has 14 residues. The CDR3 reads CASSQGGTGSGYTF. As DNA, the CDR3 is TGTGCCAGCAGCCAAGGAGGGACAGGATCTGGCTACACCTTC.

This chain uses TRBV27 with TRBJ1-1, with D maybe TRBD1 (5 bases). This CDR3 spans 13 amino acids. Trimming took 8 bases from V and 4 from J, leaving 14 bases between them. Germline CDR1 reads MNHEY; CDR2 reads SMNVEV (reference sequence). The CDR3 protein is CASSTAGVTEAFF. The DNA for the CDR3 is TGTGCCAGCTCTACGGCGGGGGTCACTGAAGCTTTCTTT.

The chain couples TRBV29-1 to TRBJ1-1; D ambiguous. The CDR3 is made up of 13 amino acids. Trimming removed 4 bases at V and 0 bases at J, with 9 bases between. From germline, CDR1 is SQVTM and CDR2 ANQGSEA. The CDR3 sequence: CSVAGRVNTEAFF. The CDR3 DNA follows: TGCAGCGTTGCGGGGAGGGTGAACACTGAAGCTTTCTTT.

This clone was picked up a small number of times. The chain is built from TRBV4-1 and TRBJ2-3; D might be TRBD2 (6 bases). The CDR3 is made up of 15 amino acids. The germline V gene has CDR1 MGHRA and CDR2 YSYEKL. V dropped 6 bases and J dropped 4 bases, with 17 bases sitting between them. The CDR3 region is CASRDTSLGSDTQYF. Written as DNA, the CDR3 is TGCGCCAGCAGAGATACTAGCCTCGGGTCAGATACGCAGTATTTT.

This clone was observed a single time. The chain combines TRBV5-4 with TRBJ2-2; 9 bases are a match to TRBD1. V trimming: 0 bases; J trimming: 4 bases; junction bases outside the gene matches: 1. Looked up from germline, CDR1 is SGHNT and CDR2 is YYREEE (reference sequence). CDR3 size: 15 residues. Here the CDR3 DNA reads TGTGCCAGCAGCTTGGACAGGGGGCGCACCGGGGAGCTGTTTTTT. Amino acid sequence: CASSLDRGRTGELFF.

CDR3 amino acids: CASSRQQNTEAFF. For the CDR3, the DNA is TGTGCCAGCAGTCGACAGCAAAACACTGAAGCTTTCTTT. V and J are TRBV6-5 and TRBJ1-1, with D perhaps TRBD1 (5 bases). The CDR3 has 13 residues. The germline V gene has CDR1 MNHEY and CDR2 SVGAGI. Between the trimmed V and J ends, which lost 5 bases and 2 bases, there was a span of 9 bases.

V is TRBV11-2 and J is TRBJ2-7; 8 positions agree with TRBD1. The CDR3 has 11 amino acids. V dropped 5 bases and J dropped 6; count of bases not matched to a gene: 0. Looked up from germline, CDR1 is SGHAT and CDR2 is FQNNGV. The CDR3 sequence is CASSTGGEQYF. CDR3 nucleotide sequence: TGTGCCAGCAGCACAGGGGGCGAGCAGTACTTC.

The V gene is TRBV18, the J gene TRBJ1-1; D may be TRBD1 (6 bases). The germline V gene has CDR1 KGHSH and CDR2 LQKENI. Deletions cut 2 bases from V and 8 bases from J, with 12 bases between. This CDR3 comprises 13 residues. The CDR3 is CASSPTTGNEAFF. The CDR3 coding sequence is TGTGCCAGCTCACCAACAACAGGGAACGAAGCTTTCTTT.

This clone was found a few times. The V call is TRBV7-2, the J call TRBJ2-3, with 8 bases fitting TRBD2. Trimming took 2 bases from V and 2 from J; bases not matched to a gene: 12. CDR3 length: 18 residues. Germline V gene data show CDR1 as SGHTA and CDR2 as FQGNSA. The DNA for the CDR3 is TGTGCCAGCAGCTTAACTTTTTCGGGCGGGGGGAACACAGATACGCAGTATTTT. The encoded protein is CASSLTFSGGGNTDTQYF. Full variable domain (missing parts from reference TRBV7-2 and TRBJ2-3): GAGVSQSPSNKVTEKGKDVELRCDPISGHTALYWYRQSLGQGLEFLIYFQGNSAPDKSGLPSDRFSAERTGGSVSTLTIQRTQQEDSAVYLCASSLTFSGGGNTDTQYFGPGTRLTVL.

The V and J genes are TRBV13 and TRBJ2-7, with 7 nucleotides matching TRBD1. This CDR3 contains 14 residues. Germline V lookup: CDR1 PRHDT, CDR2 FYEKMQ (reference sequence). V lost 4 bases and J lost 2; bases outside the gene matches: 5. The CDR3 region has the DNA TGTGCCAGCAGCTCCGACAGGGTAACCTACGAGCAGTACTTC. Translated, it gives CASSSDRVTYEQYF. The variable domain in full, completed from reference TRBV13 and TRBJ2-7, reads AAGVIQSPRHLIKEKRETATLKCYPIPRHDTVYWYQQGPGQDPQFLISFYEKMQSDKGSIPDRFSAQQFSDYHSELNMSSLELGDSALYFCASSSDRVTYEQYFGPGTRLTVT.